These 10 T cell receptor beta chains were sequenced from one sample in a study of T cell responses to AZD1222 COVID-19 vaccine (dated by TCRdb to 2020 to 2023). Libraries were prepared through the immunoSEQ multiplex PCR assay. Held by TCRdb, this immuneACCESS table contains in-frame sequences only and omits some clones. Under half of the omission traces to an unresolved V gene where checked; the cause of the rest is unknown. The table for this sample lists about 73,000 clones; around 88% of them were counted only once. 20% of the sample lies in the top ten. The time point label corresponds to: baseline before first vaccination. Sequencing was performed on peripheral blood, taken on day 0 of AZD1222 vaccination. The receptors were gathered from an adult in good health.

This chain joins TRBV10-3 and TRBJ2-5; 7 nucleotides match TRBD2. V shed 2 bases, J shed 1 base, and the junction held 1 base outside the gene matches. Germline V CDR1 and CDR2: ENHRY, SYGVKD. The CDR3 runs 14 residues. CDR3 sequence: CAISEGGGQETQYF. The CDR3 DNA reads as TGTGCCATCAGTGAGGGGGGGGGCCAAGAGACCCAGTACTTC.

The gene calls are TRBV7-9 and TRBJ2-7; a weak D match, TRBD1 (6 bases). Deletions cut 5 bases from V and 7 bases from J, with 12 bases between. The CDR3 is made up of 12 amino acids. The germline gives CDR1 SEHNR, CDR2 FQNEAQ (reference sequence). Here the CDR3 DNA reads TGTGCCAGCAGCCAAACAGGGCGAGAGCAGTACTTC. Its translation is CASSQTGREQYF.

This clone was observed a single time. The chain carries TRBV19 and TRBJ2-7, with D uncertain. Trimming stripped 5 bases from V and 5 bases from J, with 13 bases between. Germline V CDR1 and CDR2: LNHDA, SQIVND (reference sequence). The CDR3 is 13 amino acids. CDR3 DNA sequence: TGTGCCAGTAGTTTTCGGTCAACAGACGAGCAGTACTTC. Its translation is CASSFRSTDEQYF.

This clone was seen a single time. The CDR3 sequence: CASSQGPNGHGYTF. In DNA form, the CDR3 reads TGCGCCAGCAGCCAAGGACCGAATGGCCATGGCTACACCTTC. The rearrangement links TRBV4-3 to TRBJ1-2; D remains ambiguous. Germline V lookup: CDR1 LGHNA, CDR2 YSLEER. The CDR3 is made up of 14 amino acids. V lost 1 base and J lost 6, with 12 bases in between.

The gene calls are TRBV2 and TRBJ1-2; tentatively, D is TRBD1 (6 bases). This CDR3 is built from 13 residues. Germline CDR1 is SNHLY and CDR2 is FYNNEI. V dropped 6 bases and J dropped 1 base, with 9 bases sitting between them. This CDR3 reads CASSPDSNYGYTF. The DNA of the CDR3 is TGTGCCAGCAGCCCGGACAGTAACTATGGCTACACCTTC.

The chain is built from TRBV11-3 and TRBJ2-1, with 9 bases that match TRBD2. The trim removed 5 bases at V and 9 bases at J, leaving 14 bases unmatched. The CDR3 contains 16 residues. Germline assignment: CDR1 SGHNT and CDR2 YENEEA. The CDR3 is CASSGLLAGGTSEQFF. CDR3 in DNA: TGTGCCAGCAGCGGCCTACTAGCGGGCGGAACGAGTGAGCAGTTCTTC.

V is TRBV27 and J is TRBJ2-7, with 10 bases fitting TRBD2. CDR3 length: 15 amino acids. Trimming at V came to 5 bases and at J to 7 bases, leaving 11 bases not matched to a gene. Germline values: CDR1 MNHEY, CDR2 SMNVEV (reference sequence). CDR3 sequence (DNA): TGTGCCAGCAGTCCACAACTAGCGGGGTCTGGGGAGCAGTACTTC. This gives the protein CASSPQLAGSGEQYF.

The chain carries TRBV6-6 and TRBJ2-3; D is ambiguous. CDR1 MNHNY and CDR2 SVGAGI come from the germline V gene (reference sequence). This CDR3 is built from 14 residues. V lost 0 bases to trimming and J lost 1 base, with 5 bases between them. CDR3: CASSYSGRTDTQYF. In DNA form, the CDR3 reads TGTGCCAGCAGTTACTCTGGGCGCACAGATACGCAGTATTTT.

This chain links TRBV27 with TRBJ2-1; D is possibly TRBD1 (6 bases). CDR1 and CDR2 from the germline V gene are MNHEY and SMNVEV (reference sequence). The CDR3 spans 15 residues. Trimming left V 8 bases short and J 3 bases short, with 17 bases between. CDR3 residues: CASHSPGHLYNEQFF. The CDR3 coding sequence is TGTGCCAGCCACTCCCCGGGACACCTCTACAATGAGCAGTTCTTC.

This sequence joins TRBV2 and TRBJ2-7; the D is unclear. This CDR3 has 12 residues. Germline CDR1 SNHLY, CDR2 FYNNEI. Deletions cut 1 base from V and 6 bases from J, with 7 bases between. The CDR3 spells CASSEDFSEQYF. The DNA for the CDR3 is TGTGCCAGCAGTGAAGACTTTAGCGAGCAGTACTTC.